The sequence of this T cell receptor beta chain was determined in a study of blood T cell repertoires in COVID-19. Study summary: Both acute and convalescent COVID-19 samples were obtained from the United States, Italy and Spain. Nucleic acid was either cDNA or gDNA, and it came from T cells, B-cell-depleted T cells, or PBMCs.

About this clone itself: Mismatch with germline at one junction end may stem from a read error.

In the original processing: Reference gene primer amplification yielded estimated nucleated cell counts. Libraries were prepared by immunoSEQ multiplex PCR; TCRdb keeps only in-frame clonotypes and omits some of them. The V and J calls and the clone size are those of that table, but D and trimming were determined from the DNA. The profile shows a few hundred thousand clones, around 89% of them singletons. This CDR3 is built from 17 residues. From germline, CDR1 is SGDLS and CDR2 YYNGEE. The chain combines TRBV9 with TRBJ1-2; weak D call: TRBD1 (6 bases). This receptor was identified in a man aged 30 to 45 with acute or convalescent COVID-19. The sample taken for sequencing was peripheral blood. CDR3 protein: CPSRPRGGATERGGYTF. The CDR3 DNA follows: TGTCCCAGCCGCCCCCGGGGGGGCGCGACCGAGCGGGGCGGCTACACCTTC.